This T cell receptor (beta chain) was sequenced during a study of monozygotic twins with inflammatory bowel disease. Researchers used template switching to add UMIs featuring a 6-nucleotide sample barcode. TCRdb re-called the 5' RACE reads; one entry per CDR3 protein, DNA not given. Its listing shows around 210,000 distinct CDR3 sequences. Notes on this clonotype: Its antigen is not known.

The CDR3 is made up of 16 amino acids. Germline lookup yields CDR1 LGHNT and CDR2 FRNRAP. Study-wide points: T cell subtypes that differed could not be told apart.

The TCR comes from a human donor with ulcerative colitis or Crohn's disease, or a healthy co-twin of an affected twin (not recorded which). The rearrangement joins TRBV12-5 to TRBJ2-1; absent DNA, TCRdb's TRBD2 call cannot be checked. Material for sequencing was blood. CDR3 sequence: CASGLSIAGNVYEQFF. Looking up the rest from reference TRBV12-5 and TRBJ2-1 gives the full variable domain: DARVTQTPRHKVTEMGQEVTMRCQPILGHNTVFWYRQTMMQGLELLAYFRNRAPLDDSGMPKDRFSAEMPDATLATLKIQPSEPRDSAVYFCASGLSIAGNVYEQFFGPGTRLTVL.